These T cell receptor beta chains were read from a single sample in a study of identical twins. TCRdb re-analysed the 5' RACE reads in MiXCR, keeping a single row per CDR3 protein. The sample records roughly 1.6 million distinct CDR3 sequences, more than 30% being singletons. The sequenced sample consisted of cord blood. The source is a newborn girl in good health. Each CDR3 is given without its conserved first and last residue. Where a row states a size, it is once, few, many or the class of an expanded clone; other rows omit it.

TRBV6-1 NA ASRGTGSYNEQY
TRBV7-2 few ASTLRTGRYGTDTQY
TRBV29-1 NA SVERSTGELF
TRBV10-3 NA AISPAADASYNEQF
TRBV27 NA ASSRRGDYGYT
TRBV25-1 NA ASRGMGHNTEAF
TRBV12-3/TRBV12-4 many ASSPQFQGSEQY
TRBV20-1 NA SARGSGGALSYNEQF
TRBV28 few ASSPRTGKLSYNEQF
TRBV2 NA ASSAERGLDNEQF
TRBV18 NA ASSPRTEGNEQF
TRBV12-3/TRBV12-4 NA ASSFKGAFYNSPLH
TRBV12-5 NA ASGLGGAYNEQY
TRBV6-6 many ATRGLLKPPYEQY
TRBV9 NA ASSAPGGNSPLH
TRBV5-1 NA ASSLVQGSDEQY
TRBV20-1 few SARDGGGAGHEQF
TRBV7-9 NA ANSLTGRRNGYT
TRBV6-2/TRBV6-3 NA ASSYTDSSYNSPLH
TRBV9 NA ASSPSVSGTDTQY
TRBV20-1 NA SARSRGGYEQY
TRBV20-1 NA SARARTGARLNEKLF
TRBV2 few ASSETWGELF
TRBV12-3/TRBV12-4 NA ASTVRQTGLAGVHEQF
TRBV27 NA ASSLGVAGPYSEQF
TRBV20-1 few SASGTSGGIGETQY
TRBV28 NA ASSGDRGTYNSPLH
TRBV27 few ASSLSGGISQPQH
TRBV27 NA ASSLSTGANEKLF
TRBV24-1 few ATSRDDTDTQY
TRBV4-2 NA ASSQDWVVGEHTEAF
TRBV9 NA ASSAGRHGYT
TRBV7-2 few ASSLTYGGLAGPNEQF
TRBV7-8 NA ASSHYPTGTSKSYEQY
TRBV6-5 NA ASSPQSFSPYEQY
TRBV10-2 NA ASSLQTSGRAGQF
TRBV5-1 NA ASIFSSGSNEQY
TRBV7-2 NA ASSIGEYSNQPQH
TRBV2 NA ASSGRLAGHYEQY
TRBV30 NA AWSVTGAVEPQH
TRBV2 NA ASSVETSVGNEQF
TRBV7-2 few ASSLTRDVYNEQF
TRBV7-8 NA ASSLTGTGGIYEQY
TRBV6-1 NA ASSEDHRGGYGYT
TRBV12-3/TRBV12-4 few ASSTRTGGNEQY
TRBV13 few ASSASGTGNYEQY